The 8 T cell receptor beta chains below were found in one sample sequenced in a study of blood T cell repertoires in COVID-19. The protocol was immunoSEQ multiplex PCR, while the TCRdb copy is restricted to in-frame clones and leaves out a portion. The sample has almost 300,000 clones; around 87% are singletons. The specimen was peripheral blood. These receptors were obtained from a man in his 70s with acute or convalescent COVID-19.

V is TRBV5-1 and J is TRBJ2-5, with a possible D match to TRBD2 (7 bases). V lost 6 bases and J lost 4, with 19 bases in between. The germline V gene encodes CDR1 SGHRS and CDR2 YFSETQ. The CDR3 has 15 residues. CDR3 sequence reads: CASNEGGAGGETQYF. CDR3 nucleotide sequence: TGCGCCAGCAACGAAGGGGGGGCCGGGGGAGAGACCCAGTACTTC.

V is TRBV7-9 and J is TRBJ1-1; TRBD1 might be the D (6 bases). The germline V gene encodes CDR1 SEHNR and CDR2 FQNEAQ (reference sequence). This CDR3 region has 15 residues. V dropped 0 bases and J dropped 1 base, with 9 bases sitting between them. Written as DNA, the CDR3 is TGTGCCAGCAGCTTAGCGGGGGCCGGGAACACTGAAGCTTTCTTT. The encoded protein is CASSLAGAGNTEAFF.

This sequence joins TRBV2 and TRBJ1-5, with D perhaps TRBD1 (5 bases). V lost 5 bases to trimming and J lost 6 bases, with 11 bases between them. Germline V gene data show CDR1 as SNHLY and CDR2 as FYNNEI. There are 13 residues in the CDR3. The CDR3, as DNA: TGTGCCAGCAGTCGCTGGGGGGGTCAGCCCCAGCATTTT. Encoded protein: CASSRWGGQPQHF.

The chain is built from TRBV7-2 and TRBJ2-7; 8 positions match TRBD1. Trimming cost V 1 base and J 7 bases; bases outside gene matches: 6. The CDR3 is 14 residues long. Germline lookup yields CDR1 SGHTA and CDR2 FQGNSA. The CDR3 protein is CASSLGRGPREQYF. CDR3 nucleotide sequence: TGTGCCAGCAGCTTAGGCAGGGGGCCAAGGGAGCAGTACTTC.

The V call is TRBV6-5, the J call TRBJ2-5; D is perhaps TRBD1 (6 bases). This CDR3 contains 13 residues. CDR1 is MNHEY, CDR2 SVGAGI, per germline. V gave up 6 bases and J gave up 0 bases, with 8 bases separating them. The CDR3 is CASRGQNQETQYF. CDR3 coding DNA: TGTGCCAGCAGAGGACAGAACCAAGAGACCCAGTACTTC.

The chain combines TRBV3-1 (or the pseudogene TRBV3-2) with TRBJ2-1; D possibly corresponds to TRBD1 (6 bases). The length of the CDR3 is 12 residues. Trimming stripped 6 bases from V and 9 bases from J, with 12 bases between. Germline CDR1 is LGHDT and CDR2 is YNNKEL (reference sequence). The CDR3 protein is CASRHRESEQFF. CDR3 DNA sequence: TGTGCCAGCAGACACAGGGAGAGTGAGCAGTTCTTC.

CDR3 sequence (DNA): TGTGCCACCACACGGACAGGGGGCTTTAACGAGCAGTACTTC. Its translation: CATTRTGGFNEQYF. The V gene is TRBV28, the J gene TRBJ2-7, with TRBD1 matching 11 bases. Germline CDR1 reads MDHEN; CDR2 reads SYDVKM. V trimming: 10 bases; J trimming: 5 bases; junction bases outside the gene matches: 10. The CDR3 sequence is 14 residues long.

The DNA of the CDR3 is TGTGCCAGCAGCTTGGTACGCGGGAGCCCCCAGCATTTT. Its protein product is CASSLVRGSPQHF. The chain recombines TRBV7-8 with TRBJ1-5; no firm D call. Trimming shortened V by 3 bases and J by 10 bases, and 13 bases separated the two germline ends. Germline-derived CDR1 and CDR2 are SGHVS and FQNEAQ. The CDR3 length is 13 residues.